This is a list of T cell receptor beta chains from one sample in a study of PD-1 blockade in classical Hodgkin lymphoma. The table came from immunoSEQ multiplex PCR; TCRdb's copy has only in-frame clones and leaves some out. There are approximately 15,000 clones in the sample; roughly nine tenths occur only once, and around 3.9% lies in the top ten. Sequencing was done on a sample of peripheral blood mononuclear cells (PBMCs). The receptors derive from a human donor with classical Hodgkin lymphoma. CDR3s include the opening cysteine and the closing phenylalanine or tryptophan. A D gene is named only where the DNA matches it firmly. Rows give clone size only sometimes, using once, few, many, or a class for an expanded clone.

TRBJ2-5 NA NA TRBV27 CASSLQYQETQYF TGTGCCAGCAGTTTACAGTACCAAGAGACCCAGTACTTC
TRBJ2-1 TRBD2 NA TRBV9 CASSSTPGAGDYSEQFF TGTGCCAGCAGCTCTACCCCGGGCGCGGGGGACTACAGTGAGCAGTTCTTC
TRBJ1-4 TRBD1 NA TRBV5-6 CASSLAQGVGEKLFF TGTGCCAGCAGCTTGGCACAGGGGGTGGGTGAAAAACTGTTTTTT
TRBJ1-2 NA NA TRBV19 CASSRQASSGGYTF TGTGCCAGTAGTCGACAGGCTTCCTCTGGTGGCTACACCTTC
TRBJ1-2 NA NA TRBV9 CASSGQTLNYGYTF TGTGCCAGCAGCGGTCAGACGCTTAACTATGGCTACACCTTC
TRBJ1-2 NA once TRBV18 CASSPSRDIYGYTF TGTGCCAGCTCACCGTCCCGGGACATATATGGCTACACCTTC
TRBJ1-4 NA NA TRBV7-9 CASSPTGFNEKLFF TGTGCCAGCAGCCCGACAGGATTTAATGAAAAACTGTTTTTT
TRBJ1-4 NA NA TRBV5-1 CASSSEGREKLFF TGCGCCAGCAGCTCTGAGGGTAGGGAAAAACTGTTTTTT
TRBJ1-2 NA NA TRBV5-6 CASSPGVSNYGYTF TGTGCCAGCAGCCCAGGCGTATCTAACTATGGCTACACCTTC
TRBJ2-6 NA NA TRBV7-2 CASSGMNSGANVLTF TGTGCCAGCAGCGGAATGAACTCTGGGGCCAACGTCCTGACTTTC